Sequencing of this T cell receptor (beta chain) was carried out in a study of blood T cell repertoires in COVID-19. On the study more broadly: The cDNA or gDNA used as material had been derived from T cells, B-cell-depleted T cells, or PBMCs.

Assay used: immunoSEQ multiplex PCR; TCRdb lists only in-frame clones, some missing. The sample lists 400,000 or so clones; 85% to 90% were seen once. CDR1 is MDHEN, CDR2 SYDVKM, per germline. The CDR3 is 14 residues long. Trimming took 3 bases from V and 0 from J, leaving 5 bases between them. Researchers sorted participants into cohorts using their self-reported clinical history. Donors in Cohort 3 who had recovered were those with two negative PCRs, healthcare professional clearance, or resolution of their symptoms. Sequenced: PBMCs or T cells enriched from blood (not recorded which). The TCR was taken from a man aged 25 to 45 who had recovered from COVID-19. The J gene is TRBJ1-4, the V gene TRBV28, with D unclear. This CDR3 reads CASSFPSTNEKLFF. CDR3 DNA sequence: TGTGCCAGCAGTTTCCCCTCAACTAATGAAAAACTGTTTTTT.